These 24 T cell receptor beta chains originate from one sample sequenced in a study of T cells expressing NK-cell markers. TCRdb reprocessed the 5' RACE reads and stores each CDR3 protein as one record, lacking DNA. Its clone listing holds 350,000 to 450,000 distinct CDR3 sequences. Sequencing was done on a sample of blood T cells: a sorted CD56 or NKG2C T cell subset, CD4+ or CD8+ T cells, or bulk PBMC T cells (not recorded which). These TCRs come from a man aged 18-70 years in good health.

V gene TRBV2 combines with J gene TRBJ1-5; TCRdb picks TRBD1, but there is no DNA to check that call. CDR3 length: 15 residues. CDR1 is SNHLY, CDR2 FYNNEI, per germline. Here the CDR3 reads CASRDSTGSNQPQHF.

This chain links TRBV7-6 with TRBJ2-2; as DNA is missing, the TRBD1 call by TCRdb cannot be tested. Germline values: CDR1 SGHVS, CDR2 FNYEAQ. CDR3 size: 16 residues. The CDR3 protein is CASSLISIRGAGELFF.

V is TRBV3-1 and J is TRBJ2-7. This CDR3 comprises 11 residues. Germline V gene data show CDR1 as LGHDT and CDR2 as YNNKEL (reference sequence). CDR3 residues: CASSRNYEQYF.

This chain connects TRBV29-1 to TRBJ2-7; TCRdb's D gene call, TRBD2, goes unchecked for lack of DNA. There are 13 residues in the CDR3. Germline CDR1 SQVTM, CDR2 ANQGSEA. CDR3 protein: CSVGASGGYEQYF.

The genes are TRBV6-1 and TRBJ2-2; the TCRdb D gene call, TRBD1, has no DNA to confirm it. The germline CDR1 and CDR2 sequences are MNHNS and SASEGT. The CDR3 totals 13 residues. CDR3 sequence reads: CASRRGRIGELFF.

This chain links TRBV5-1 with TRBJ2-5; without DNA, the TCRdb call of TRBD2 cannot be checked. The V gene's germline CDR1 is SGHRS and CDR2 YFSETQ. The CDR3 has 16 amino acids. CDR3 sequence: CASSLGLGDLWETQYF.

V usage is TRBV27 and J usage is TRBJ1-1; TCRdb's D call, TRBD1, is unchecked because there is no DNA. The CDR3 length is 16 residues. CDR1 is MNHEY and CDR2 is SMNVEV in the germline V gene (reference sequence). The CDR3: CASSLRTGKMNTEAFF.

CDR3 loop: CSASTGTLGYTF. J is TRBJ1-2 and V is TRBV20-1; absent DNA, TCRdb's TRBD1 call cannot be checked. The CDR3 is 12 residues long. Germline CDR1 and CDR2: DFQATT and SNEGSKA (reference sequence).

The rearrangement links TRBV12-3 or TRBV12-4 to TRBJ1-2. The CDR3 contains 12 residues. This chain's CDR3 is CASRENVYGYTF.

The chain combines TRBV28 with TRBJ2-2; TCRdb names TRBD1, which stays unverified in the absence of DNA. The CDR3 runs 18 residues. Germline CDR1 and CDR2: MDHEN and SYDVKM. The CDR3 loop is CASSSDTQWDPNTGELFF. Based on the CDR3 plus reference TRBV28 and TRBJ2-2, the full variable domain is DVKVTQSSRYLVKRTGEKVFLECVQDMDHENMFWYRQDPGLGLRLIYFSYDVKMKEKGDIPEGYSVSREKKERFSLILESASTNQTSMYLCASSSDTQWDPNTGELFFGEGSRLTVL.

This chain's CDR3 is CASSLRTFPKGQGSESPLHF. The chain employs TRBV11-2 and TRBJ1-6; TCRdb names TRBD1, which stays unverified in the absence of DNA. CDR1 SGHAT and CDR2 FQNNGV come from the germline V gene. The CDR3 is 20 amino acids.

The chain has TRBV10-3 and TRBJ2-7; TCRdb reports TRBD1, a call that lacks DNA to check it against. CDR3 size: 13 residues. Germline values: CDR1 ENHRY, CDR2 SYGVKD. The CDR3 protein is CAIQGTGGYEQYF.

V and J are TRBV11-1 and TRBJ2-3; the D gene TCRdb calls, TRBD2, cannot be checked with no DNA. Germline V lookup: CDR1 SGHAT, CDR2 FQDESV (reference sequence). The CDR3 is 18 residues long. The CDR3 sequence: CASSFPRRRGLGTDTQYF.

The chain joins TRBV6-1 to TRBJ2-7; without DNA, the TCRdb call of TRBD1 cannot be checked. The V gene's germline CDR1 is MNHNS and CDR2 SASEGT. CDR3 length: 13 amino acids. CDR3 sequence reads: CAVMGDWASEQYF.

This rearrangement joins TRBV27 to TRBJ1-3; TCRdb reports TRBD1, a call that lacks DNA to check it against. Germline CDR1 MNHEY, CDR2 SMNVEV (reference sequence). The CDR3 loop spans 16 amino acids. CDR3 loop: CASSLRRGGLGNTIYF.

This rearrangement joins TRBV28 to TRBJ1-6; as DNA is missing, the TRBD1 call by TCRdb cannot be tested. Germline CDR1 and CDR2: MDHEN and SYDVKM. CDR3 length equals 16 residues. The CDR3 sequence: CASSSDRQGSGSPLHF.

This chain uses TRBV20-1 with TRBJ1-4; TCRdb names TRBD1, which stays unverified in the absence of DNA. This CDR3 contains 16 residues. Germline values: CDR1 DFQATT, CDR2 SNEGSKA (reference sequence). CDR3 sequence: CSAGRDYRGDNEKLFF.

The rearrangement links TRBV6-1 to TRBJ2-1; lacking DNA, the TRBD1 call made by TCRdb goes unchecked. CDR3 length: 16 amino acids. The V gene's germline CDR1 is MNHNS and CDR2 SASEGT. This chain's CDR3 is CASTPPGRRGYNEQFF.

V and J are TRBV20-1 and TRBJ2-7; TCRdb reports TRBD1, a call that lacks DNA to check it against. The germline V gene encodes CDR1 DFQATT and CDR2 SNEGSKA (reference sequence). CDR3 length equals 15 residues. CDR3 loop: CSAREGGTGISEQYF.

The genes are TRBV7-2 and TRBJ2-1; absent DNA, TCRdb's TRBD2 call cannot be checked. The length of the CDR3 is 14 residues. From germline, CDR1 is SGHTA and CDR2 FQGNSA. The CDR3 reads CASSLGLALSEQFF.

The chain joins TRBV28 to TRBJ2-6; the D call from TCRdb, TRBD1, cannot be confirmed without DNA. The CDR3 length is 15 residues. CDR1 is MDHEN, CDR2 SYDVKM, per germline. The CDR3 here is CASSAQAGGANVLTF.

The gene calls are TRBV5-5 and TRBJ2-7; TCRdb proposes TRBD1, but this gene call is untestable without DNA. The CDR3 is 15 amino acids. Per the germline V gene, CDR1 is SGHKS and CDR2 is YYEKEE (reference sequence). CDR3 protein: CASSTRTGDSSEQYF.

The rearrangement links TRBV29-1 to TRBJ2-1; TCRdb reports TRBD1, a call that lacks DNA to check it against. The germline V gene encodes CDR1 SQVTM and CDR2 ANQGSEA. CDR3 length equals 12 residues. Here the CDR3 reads CSVRDTAPEQFF.

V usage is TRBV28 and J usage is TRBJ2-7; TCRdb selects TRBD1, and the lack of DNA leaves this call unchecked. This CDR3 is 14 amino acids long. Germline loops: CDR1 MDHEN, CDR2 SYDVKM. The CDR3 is CASHKGAYLAEQYF. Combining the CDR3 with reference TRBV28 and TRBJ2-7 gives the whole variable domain DVKVTQSSRYLVKRTGEKVFLECVQDMDHENMFWYRQDPGLGLRLIYFSYDVKMKEKGDIPEGYSVSREKKERFSLILESASTNQTSMYLCASHKGAYLAEQYFGPGTRLTVT.